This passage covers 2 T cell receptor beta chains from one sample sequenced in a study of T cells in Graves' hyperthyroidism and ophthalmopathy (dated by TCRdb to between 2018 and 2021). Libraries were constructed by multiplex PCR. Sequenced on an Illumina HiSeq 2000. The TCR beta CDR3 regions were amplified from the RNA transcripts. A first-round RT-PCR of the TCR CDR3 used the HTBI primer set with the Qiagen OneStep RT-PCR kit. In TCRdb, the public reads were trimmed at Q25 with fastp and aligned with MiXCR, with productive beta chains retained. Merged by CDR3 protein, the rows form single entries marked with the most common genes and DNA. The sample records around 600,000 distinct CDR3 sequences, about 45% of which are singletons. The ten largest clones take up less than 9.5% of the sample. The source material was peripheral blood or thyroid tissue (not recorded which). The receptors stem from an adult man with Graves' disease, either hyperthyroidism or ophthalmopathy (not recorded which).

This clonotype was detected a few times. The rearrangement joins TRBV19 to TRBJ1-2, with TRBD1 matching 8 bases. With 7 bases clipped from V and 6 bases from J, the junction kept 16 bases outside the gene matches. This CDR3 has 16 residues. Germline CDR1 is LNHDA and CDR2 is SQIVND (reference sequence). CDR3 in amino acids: CASKATGGANIDGYTF. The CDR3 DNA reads TGTGCCAGTAAAGCAACAGGGGGGGCAAATATAGATGGCTACACCTTC.

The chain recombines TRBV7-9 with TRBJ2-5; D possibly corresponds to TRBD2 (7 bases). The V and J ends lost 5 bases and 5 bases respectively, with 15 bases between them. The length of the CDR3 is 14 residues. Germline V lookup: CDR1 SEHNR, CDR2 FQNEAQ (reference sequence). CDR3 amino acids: CASSVGGGKETQYF. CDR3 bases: TGTGCCAGCAGCGTAGGGGGGGGCAAGGAGACCCAGTACTTC. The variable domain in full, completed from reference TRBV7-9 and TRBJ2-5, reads DTGVSQNPRHKITKRGQNVTFRCDPISEHNRLYWYRQTLGQGPEFLTYFQNEAQLEKSRLLSDRFSAERPKGSFSTLEIQRTEQGDSAMYLCASSVGGGKETQYFGPGTRLLVL.